The 27 T cell receptor beta chains given below trace back to one sample, sequenced in a study of OX40 agonist ivuxolimab in advanced cancers. Profiled with immunoSEQ multiplex PCR; TCRdb holds only in-frame clones, not every one. The sample has around 46,000 clones, 60% to 80% seen once. The sequencing here drew on CD4+ or CD8+ T cells sorted from blood, taken in a trial of the OX40 agonist ivuxolimab. The receptors shown here come from an adult with an advanced solid tumor such as melanoma, head and neck, liver or kidney cancer.

The chain employs TRBV6-1 and TRBJ2-7; tentatively, D is TRBD2 (5 bases). The CDR3 extends over 13 amino acids. CDR1 and CDR2 from the germline V gene are MNHNS and SASEGT. V lost 4 bases to trimming and J lost 5 bases, with 12 bases between them. The CDR3 DNA follows: TGTGCCAGCAGTGGAGTGCGGGCAGACGAGCAGTACTTC. Amino acids: CASSGVRADEQYF.

This chain uses TRBV5-1 with TRBJ1-3, with 7 bases lining up with TRBD1. The V segment lost 1 base and the J segment 8 bases; nucleotides outside the gene matches: 9. CDR1 and CDR2 (germline): SGHRS, YFSETQ. The CDR3 loop spans 15 amino acids. The CDR3 region has the DNA TGCGCCAGCAGCTTGTTCGGGACAGAGAGGGACACCATATATTTT. Protein product: CASSLFGTERDTIYF.

This sequence joins TRBV6-1 and TRBJ1-1, with D possibly matching TRBD1 (5 bases). Looked up from germline, CDR1 is MNHNS and CDR2 is SASEGT. V lost 7 bases, J lost 7 bases, and 19 bases lay in between. The CDR3 consists of 14 residues. The chain's CDR3 is CASITPGYRGEAFF. The CDR3 DNA reads TGTGCCAGCATTACTCCAGGGTACCGAGGTGAAGCTTTCTTT.

The V and J genes are TRBV6-6 and TRBJ2-3; 9 nucleotides agree with TRBD2. The CDR3 runs 14 residues. V dropped 11 bases and J dropped 6; count of bases not matched to a gene: 12. Germline V lookup: CDR1 MNHNY, CDR2 SVGAGI (reference sequence). The CDR3 nucleotides read TGTGCCTGTAAAATAGCGGGGGCTTCCGATACGCAGTATTTT. It translates to CACKIAGASDTQYF.

The V gene is TRBV7-6, the J gene TRBJ1-1, with D hard to call. Germline V gene sequence: CDR1 SGHVS, CDR2 FNYEAQ. CDR3 length: 15 residues. V was cut by 0 bases and J by 1 base, with 9 bases left in between. The CDR3 protein is CASSLAPVGNTEAFF. The DNA for the CDR3 is TGTGCCAGCAGCTTAGCGCCAGTAGGGAACACTGAAGCTTTCTTT.

This rearrangement joins TRBV28 to TRBJ2-1; no definite D call. Per germline, CDR1 MDHEN and CDR2 SYDVKM. CDR3 length: 11 amino acids. Deletions cut 5 bases from V and 10 bases from J, with 9 bases between. The CDR3 sequence: CASSATWEQFF. In DNA, the CDR3 is TGTGCCAGCAGTGCGACTTGGGAGCAGTTCTTC.

This chain uses TRBV11-1 with TRBJ2-1, with 10 bases identical to TRBD2. Germline V gene sequence: CDR1 SGHAT, CDR2 FQDESV (reference sequence). The length of the CDR3 is 16 residues. J was trimmed by 7 bases and V by 5 bases; bases with no gene match: 11. The CDR3 nucleotides read TGTGCCAGCAGCCCGATCCAAGCGGGAGGGCGAAATGAGCAGTTCTTC. Translation: CASSPIQAGGRNEQFF.

V usage is TRBV7-2 and J usage is TRBJ2-7; D is unclear. Germline CDR1 reads SGHTA; CDR2 reads FQGNSA. V lost 5 bases and J lost 3, with 14 bases in between. The CDR3 consists of 14 residues. The CDR3 DNA reads as TGTGCCAGCAGCCCCCAGTCTCGTTACTACGAGCAGTACTTC. Its protein product is CASSPQSRYYEQYF.

The chain is built from TRBV5-6 and TRBJ1-2; TRBD1 matches at 7 bases. This CDR3 comprises 12 residues. Per the germline V gene, CDR1 is SGHDT and CDR2 is YYEEEE. After removal of 4 bases from V and 4 bases from J, the junction contained 1 base not matched to a gene. CDR3 in amino acids: CASSRTGYGYTF. CDR3 bases: TGTGCCAGCAGCCGGACAGGCTATGGCTACACCTTC.

In this sample, this clone turned up once. The CDR3 here is CASSPLAGGRREQYF. The DNA of the CDR3 is TGTGCCAGCAGTCCACTAGCGGGAGGGCGTCGCGAGCAGTACTTC. J is TRBJ2-7 and V is TRBV28; 13 bases agree with TRBD2. V was clipped by 5 bases and J by 6 bases; unmatched bases: 7. Germline assignment: CDR1 MDHEN and CDR2 SYDVKM. The CDR3 is 15 amino acids.

The chain combines TRBV10-2 with TRBJ1-5, with D tentatively TRBD1 (6 bases). The CDR3 length is 13 residues. Germline CDR1 WSHSY, CDR2 SAAADI. V was pared by 8 bases and J by 4 bases, with 12 bases between. As DNA, the CDR3 is TGCGCCAGCTTACAGGGCGAAAATCAGCCCCAGCATTTT. This translates into CASLQGENQPQHF.

The chain employs TRBV19 and TRBJ2-7; 7 positions agree with TRBD1. This CDR3 has 15 residues. The ends lost 6 bases at V and 3 bases at J; junction bases unmatched: 11. Germline V gives CDR1 LNHDA, CDR2 SQIVND (reference sequence). CDR3 nucleotide sequence: TGTGCCAGTAGCGAGGTCGGCAGGGGGATCTACGAGCAGTACTTC. Encoded protein: CASSEVGRGIYEQYF.

The chain uses TRBV7-2 and TRBJ1-1, with D uncertain. V was cut by 1 base and J by 0 bases, with 15 bases left in between. This CDR3 is built from 17 residues. Germline values: CDR1 SGHTA, CDR2 FQGNSA. The CDR3 region is CASSLGVLISMNTEAFF. The CDR3 DNA reads as TGTGCCAGCAGCTTAGGGGTCCTAATCTCGATGAACACTGAAGCTTTCTTT.

V and J are TRBV28 and TRBJ1-5; 8 positions match TRBD1. CDR3 length: 15 amino acids. The V gene's germline CDR1 is MDHEN and CDR2 SYDVKM. The V gene end was trimmed by 5 bases and the J gene end by 3 bases; junction bases not matched to a gene: 6. As DNA, the CDR3 is TGTGCCAGCAGTACCAGACAGGGGCACAATCAGCCCCAGCATTTT. Its protein product is CASSTRQGHNQPQHF.

The chain uses TRBV7-2 and TRBJ1-4; D remains unclear. Germline V lookup: CDR1 SGHTA, CDR2 FQGNSA. Trimming took off 1 base at V and 10 bases at J, with 4 bases between the two ends. The CDR3 is 11 amino acids. The CDR3 DNA is TGTGCCAGCAGCTTAGATGGAAAACTGTTTTTT. The encoded protein is CASSLDGKLFF.

J is TRBJ2-5 and V is TRBV28; TRBD2 aligns across 7 bases. Trimming removed 2 bases from V and 4 bases from J; junction bases left unmatched: 4. CDR1 and CDR2 from the germline V gene are MDHEN and SYDVKM. The CDR3 runs to 14 residues. CDR3: CASSLMAGVETQYF. CDR3 nucleotides: TGTGCCAGCAGTTTAATGGCGGGAGTAGAGACCCAGTACTTC.

The sample holds one count of this clone. The chain couples TRBV19 to TRBJ1-3; D is undetermined. CDR3 length: 12 residues. The germline CDR1 and CDR2 sequences are LNHDA and SQIVND (reference sequence). Trimming took 6 bases from V and 3 from J, leaving 6 bases between them. This CDR3 reads CASRSIGNTIYF. The CDR3 DNA sequence: TGTGCCAGTAGGTCCATTGGAAACACCATATATTTT. Full variable domain (remainder filled in from reference TRBV19 and TRBJ1-3): DGGITQSPKYLFRKEGQNVTLSCEQNLNHDAMYWYRQDPGQGLRLIYYSQIVNDFQKGDIAEGYSVSREKKESFPLTVTSAQKNPTAFYLCASRSIGNTIYFGEGSWLTVV.

J is TRBJ1-6 and V is TRBV28; D not resolved. The V gene's germline CDR1 is MDHEN and CDR2 SYDVKM. The CDR3 extends over 14 amino acids. The germline V and J ends were trimmed by 6 bases and 7 bases, with 13 bases remaining between them. The CDR3 DNA follows: TGTGCCAGCAGCTTCCTTGGGGTAAATTCACCCCTCCACTTT. Its protein is CASSFLGVNSPLHF. Complete variable domain (other parts from reference TRBV28 and TRBJ1-6): DVKVTQSSRYLVKRTGEKVFLECVQDMDHENMFWYRQDPGLGLRLIYFSYDVKMKEKGDIPEGYSVSREKKERFSLILESASTNQTSMYLCASSFLGVNSPLHFGNGTRLTVT.

CDR3 sequence: CASSLYGSNEQFF. The CDR3 nucleotides are TGCGCCAGCAGCTTGTACGGGAGCAATGAGCAGTTCTTC. V is TRBV5-1 and J is TRBJ2-1; maybe TRBD2 (6 bases). Germline V gene data show CDR1 as SGHRS and CDR2 as YFSETQ. Trimming removed 1 base from V and 6 bases from J, with 8 bases in between. This CDR3 is built from 13 residues. The entire variable domain, with the rest obtained from reference TRBV5-1 and TRBJ2-1, is as follows: KAGVTQTPRYLIKTRGQQVTLSCSPISGHRSVSWYQQTPGQGLQFLFEYFSETQRNKGNFPGRFSGRQFSNSRSEMNVSTLELGDSALYLCASSLYGSNEQFFGPGTRLTVL.

The CDR3 sequence: CASSPPSGGWSWAFF. CDR3 bases: TGTGCCAGCAGTCCACCATCGGGGGGTTGGAGTTGGGCTTTCTTT. J is TRBJ1-1 and V is TRBV28, with D possibly TRBD1 on 5 matching bases. Germline V lookup: CDR1 MDHEN, CDR2 SYDVKM. V lost 5 bases to trimming and J lost 11 bases, with 24 bases between them. The CDR3 spans 15 residues.

This clone was found a few times. The V gene is TRBV2, the J gene TRBJ2-7; the D is unclear. V lost 9 bases and J 3 bases, leaving 18 bases between the germline ends. Germline V lookup: CDR1 SNHLY, CDR2 FYNNEI. This CDR3 comprises 14 residues. This chain's CDR3 is CARAWTPDYYEQYF. DNA for the CDR3: TGTGCCAGGGCCTGGACCCCTGATTACTACGAGCAGTACTTC.

The gene calls are TRBV2 and TRBJ2-4; D gene unclear. The CDR3 sequence is 14 residues long. The germline CDR1 and CDR2 sequences are SNHLY and FYNNEI. Trimming pared 3 bases from V and 0 bases from J, leaving 6 bases between. The CDR3 bases are TGTGCCAGCAGTGAGAGGATAGCCAAAAACATTCAGTACTTC. Encoded protein: CASSERIAKNIQYF.

This sequence joins TRBV28 and TRBJ1-2, with a tentative D call TRBD1 (6 bases). The CDR3 runs 12 residues. Germline V lookup: CDR1 MDHEN, CDR2 SYDVKM. With 2 bases removed from V and 8 bases from J, the gap between germline ends came to 9 bases. This CDR3 is CASSLVRGGYTF. The CDR3 region has the DNA TGTGCCAGCAGTTTAGTCAGGGGAGGCTACACCTTC.

A remark on this clone: It may be a read error: a sequence one base away is much more abundant. The identical CDR3 is also encoded by other nucleotide sequences in the sample. The V call is TRBV6-1, the J call TRBJ1-1; no definite D call. Germline lookup yields CDR1 MNHNS and CDR2 SASEGT. This CDR3 comprises 8 residues. CDR3 region: CASSEAFF. The CDR3 DNA sequence: TGCGCCAGCAGTGAAGCTTTCTTT.

A note on this clone: At the DNA level, this CDR3 is encoded by other sequences in the same sample as well. This chain connects TRBV7-2 to TRBJ1-2; D remains unclear. The CDR3 extends over 14 amino acids. Trimming shortened V by 3 bases and J by 5 bases, and 13 bases separated the two germline ends. Germline-derived CDR1 and CDR2 are SGHTA and FQGNSA. The CDR3 loop reads CASSFRASRYGYTF. As DNA, the CDR3 is TGTGCCAGCAGCTTCCGAGCCTCGAGATATGGCTACACCTTC. Drawing the rest from reference TRBV7-2 and TRBJ1-2, the complete variable domain is GAGVSQSPSNKVTEKGKDVELRCDPISGHTALYWYRQSLGQGLEFLIYFQGNSAPDKSGLPSDRFSAERTGGSVSTLTIQRTQQEDSAVYLCASSFRASRYGYTFGSGTRLTVV.

The V and J genes are TRBV18 and TRBJ1-1, with D uncertain. Germline V gene lookup returns CDR1 KGHSH and CDR2 LQKENI. V shed 3 bases and J shed 1 base, with 9 bases lying between them. The CDR3 is 14 residues long. This chain's CDR3 is CASSPKSENTEAFF. The CDR3 bases are TGTGCCAGCTCACCCAAATCGGAGAACACTGAAGCTTTCTTT.

The sample holds a few counts of this clone. This rearrangement joins TRBV7-3 to TRBJ2-4; TRBD1 matches at 10 bases. The CDR3 length is 19 residues. Germline V gene lookup returns CDR1 SGHTA and CDR2 FQGTGA. The junction had 22 bases not matched to a gene; V was cut back by 5 bases and J by 9 bases. CDR3 in amino acids: CASSLVAWTGGASGSIQYF. For the CDR3, the DNA is TGTGCCAGCAGCCTCGTGGCCTGGACAGGGGGTGCCTCCGGGTCCATTCAGTACTTC.